The 9 T cell receptor beta chains below were found in one sample sequenced in a study of blood T cell repertoires in COVID-19. The method was immunoSEQ multiplex PCR; TCRdb's version includes in-frame clones alone and lacks a portion of them. The repertoire has about 230,000 clones, 70% to 90% of them found once; the top ten carry about 12%. Input material: peripheral blood. These TCRs come from a young woman who had recovered from COVID-19.

The chain couples TRBV29-1 to TRBJ1-2; 8 bases match TRBD1. Germline V CDR1 and CDR2: SQVTM, ANQGSEA. J lost 6 bases, V lost 8 bases, and 11 bases had no gene match. This CDR3 is built from 13 residues. Here the CDR3 DNA reads TGCAGCCTCCCCGGACAGGGCCTAAATGGCTACACCTTC. Protein: CSLPGQGLNGYTF.

The CDR3 sequence: CASSKALEGGRETEAFF. The CDR3 region has the DNA TGTGCCAGCAGCAAAGCGCTAGAGGGGGGGCGGGAGACTGAAGCTTTCTTT. J is TRBJ1-1 and V is TRBV21-1. TRBV21-1 represents a pseudogene. This CDR3 is 17 amino acids long.

This clone was found once. The chain combines TRBV25-1 with TRBJ2-7; 11 bases are a match to TRBD1. V was pared by 2 bases and J by 2 bases, with 2 bases of the junction left unmatched. This CDR3 region has 15 residues. CDR1 and CDR2 (germline): MGHDK, SYGVNS. DNA for the CDR3: TGTGCCAGCAGTGAAGGACAGGGGGCGCCCTACGAGCAGTACTTC. It codes for CASSEGQGAPYEQYF.

The CDR3 sequence is CAWSFRVNTEAFF. CDR3 bases: TGTGCCTGGAGTTTCAGGGTTAACACTGAAGCTTTCTTT. The chain employs TRBV30 and TRBJ1-1, with TRBD1 as a possible D gene (5 bases). Germline CDR1 and CDR2: GTSNPN and SVGIG (reference sequence). V was pared by 2 bases and J by 2 bases, with 9 bases between. CDR3 size: 13 residues.

The V call is TRBV19, the J call TRBJ2-7, with TRBD1 identical over 7 bases. CDR3 length: 14 residues. The J segment lost 0 bases and the V segment lost 5 bases, leaving 4 bases of the junction unmatched. Germline V gives CDR1 LNHDA, CDR2 SQIVND (reference sequence). DNA for the CDR3: TGTGCCAGTAGTTGGACAGGAACCTCCTACGAGCAGTACTTC. Its translation is CASSWTGTSYEQYF.

The rearrangement links TRBV5-1 to TRBJ2-7, with 9 nucleotides matching TRBD1. Germline trimming cut 6 bases from V and 5 bases from J; bases unmatched to any gene: 9. The CDR3 is made up of 14 amino acids. Germline values: CDR1 SGHRS, CDR2 YFSETQ. Here the CDR3 DNA reads TGCGCCAGCACGGTAGGACAGGGGATCGACGAGCAGTACTTC. Its protein is CASTVGQGIDEQYF. The entire variable domain, with the rest obtained from reference TRBV5-1 and TRBJ2-7, is as follows: KAGVTQTPRYLIKTRGQQVTLSCSPISGHRSVSWYQQTPGQGLQFLFEYFSETQRNKGNFPGRFSGRQFSNSRSEMNVSTLELGDSALYLCASTVGQGIDEQYFGPGTRLTVT.

This clone is a singleton in its sample. V gene TRBV18 combines with J gene TRBJ1-2, with D unresolved. The CDR3 is 14 amino acids. Between the trimmed V and J ends, which lost 2 bases and 0 bases, there was a span of 7 bases. Germline V gene lookup returns CDR1 KGHSH and CDR2 LQKENI. The CDR3, as DNA: TGTGCCAGCTCACCATGGCCACCTAACTATGGCTACACCTTC. Translated: CASSPWPPNYGYTF.

The V and J genes are TRBV15 and TRBJ1-4; 7 bases align to TRBD1. The J segment lost 0 bases and the V segment lost 11 bases, leaving 15 bases of the junction unmatched. Germline CDR1 reads LNHNV; CDR2 reads YYDKDF (reference sequence). CDR3 length: 17 residues. CDR3 nucleotides: TGTGCCGCCAAAGGGAGACAGGGATCGCCAACTAATGAAAAACTGTTTTTT. Its protein product is CAAKGRQGSPTNEKLFF.

This chain uses TRBV18 with TRBJ1-4; D gene ambiguous. The V and J ends lost 3 bases and 5 bases respectively, with 10 bases between them. Germline assignment: CDR1 KGHSH and CDR2 LQKENI. The CDR3 has 14 amino acids. CDR3 coding DNA: TGTGCCAGCTCACCCGATCAGATAAATGAAAAACTGTTTTTT. Amino acids: CASSPDQINEKLFF.